A single sample gave rise to the 29 T cell receptor beta chains below, sequenced in a study of T-cell reconstitution after alpha-beta-depleted transplantation in children. For TCRbeta, the library was prepared with unique molecular identifiers. In TCRdb, the PCR reads were re-called with MiXCR into one record per CDR3 protein. The sample contains 450,000 to 600,000 distinct CDR3 sequences, over 9.5% of which appear only once. This sample comprised PBMCs, obtained before TCRalphabeta/CD19-depleted stem cell transplant. The receptors stem from a child aged 2 to 10 with inherited bone marrow failure, due to receive a stem cell transplant.

J is TRBJ2-7 and V is TRBV5-1; D ambiguous. This CDR3 is built from 16 residues. V lost 0 bases and J 0 bases, leaving 13 bases between the germline ends. CDR1 and CDR2 from the germline V gene are SGHRS and YFSETQ. CDR3 amino acids: CASSLALWGTSYEQYF. CDR3 in DNA: TGCGCCAGCAGCTTGGCGCTTTGGGGAACCTCCTACGAGCAGTACTTC.

The table lists this clonotype with many counts. J is TRBJ2-3 and V is TRBV19; D remains ambiguous. The V end lost 5 bases, the J end lost 2 bases, and 17 bases lay between the germline ends. CDR1 LNHDA and CDR2 SQIVND come from the germline V gene (reference sequence). The CDR3 spans 16 residues. The CDR3 DNA sequence: TGTGCCAGTAGTTCCACGAGCCCAAGAGACACAGATACGCAGTATTTT. It translates to CASSSTSPRDTDTQYF.

The chain employs TRBV20-1 and TRBJ2-7; possibly TRBD1 for D (6 bases). The V end lost 3 bases, the J end lost 4 bases, and 16 bases lay between the germline ends. From germline, CDR1 is DFQATT and CDR2 SNEGSKA (reference sequence). CDR3 length equals 14 residues. DNA for the CDR3: TGCAGTGCTAGTGATCGGGACAAGATTTACGAGCAGTACTTC. This codes for CSASDRDKIYEQYF.

Ten or more counts support this clonotype. The genes are TRBV5-6 and TRBJ2-5; tentatively, D is TRBD1 (5 bases). CDR3 size: 15 residues. CDR1 and CDR2 from the germline V gene are SGHDT and YYEEEE. Trimming took 3 bases from V and 3 from J, leaving 15 bases between them. CDR3 in amino acids: CASSSPNSGKETQYF. The DNA of the CDR3 is TGTGCCAGCAGCTCGCCAAACTCAGGGAAAGAGACCCAGTACTTC.

This clonotype was detected only a few times. The chain couples TRBV30 to TRBJ1-2; TRBD1 matches 7 bases. With 2 bases clipped from V and 8 bases from J, the junction kept 5 bases outside the gene matches. CDR3 size: 12 residues. In germline, CDR1 is GTSNPN, CDR2 SVGIG (reference sequence). This CDR3 reads CAWSSNRGGYTF. CDR3 coding DNA: TGTGCCTGGAGTTCTAACAGGGGCGGCTACACCTTC.

This clonotype was seen a handful of times. The V gene is TRBV7-2, the J gene TRBJ1-5; D possibly corresponds to TRBD1 (5 bases). The V gene lost 3 bases and the J gene lost 9 bases, with 15 bases spanning the gap. Germline V gene sequence: CDR1 SGHTA, CDR2 FQGNSA. The CDR3 is made up of 14 amino acids. The CDR3 reads CASSFGTVSRPQHF. The CDR3 bases are TGTGCCAGCAGCTTCGGGACGGTCTCGCGGCCCCAGCATTTT.

The chain joins TRBV5-6 to TRBJ2-4, with D tentatively TRBD1 or TRBD2 (5 bases each). V lost 2 bases to trimming and J lost 7 bases, with 10 bases between them. Germline values: CDR1 SGHDT, CDR2 YYEEEE. The CDR3 covers 13 residues. CDR3 in DNA: TGTGCCAGCAGCTTTCTGGGGACGAACATTCAGTACTTC. Translating it yields CASSFLGTNIQYF.

This clonotype was counted ten times or more. The chain recombines TRBV4-1 with TRBJ1-1; 9 nucleotides line up with TRBD1. The CDR3 is made up of 15 amino acids. Germline CDR1 MGHRA, CDR2 YSYEKL. J was trimmed by 1 base and V by 5 bases; bases with no gene match: 5. The CDR3 loop is CASSFGQGTNTEAFF. The CDR3 nucleotides read TGCGCCAGCAGCTTCGGACAGGGGACGAACACTGAAGCTTTCTTT.

This clonotype was observed at least ten times. The rearrangement uses TRBV29-1 and TRBJ2-7; 9 bases map to TRBD2. The J segment lost 7 bases and the V segment lost 5 bases, leaving 6 bases of the junction unmatched. There are 12 residues in the CDR3. Germline lookup yields CDR1 SQVTM and CDR2 ANQGSEA. The CDR3 coding sequence is TGCAGCGTTATAGCGGGAGTTGGAGAGCAGTACTTC. This translates into CSVIAGVGEQYF.

This clonotype was observed many times. This chain links TRBV28 with TRBJ2-3; D remains unclear. The V end was cut by 1 base, the J end by 4 bases, with 9 bases between. The CDR3 runs to 14 residues. The germline V gene has CDR1 MDHEN and CDR2 SYDVKM. This chain's CDR3 is CASSLYVGPDTQYF. Written as DNA, the CDR3 is TGTGCCAGCAGTTTATACGTGGGCCCAGATACGCAGTATTTT.

The sample holds many counts of this clonotype. This chain connects TRBV29-1 to TRBJ2-7; maybe TRBD1 (5 bases). There are 12 residues in the CDR3. Trimming cost V 4 bases and J 3 bases, with 10 bases left between them. Germline CDR1 reads SQVTM; CDR2 reads ANQGSEA. The CDR3 reads CSVVGRRYEQYF. CDR3 nucleotides: TGCAGCGTTGTGGGGCGGCGCTACGAGCAGTACTTC.

This clonotype was seen many times. The chain couples TRBV29-1 to TRBJ2-3; 8 positions match TRBD2. There are 15 residues in the CDR3. Germline V gives CDR1 SQVTM, CDR2 ANQGSEA. The junction had 7 bases not matched to a gene; V was cut back by 2 bases and J by 3 bases. The CDR3 DNA follows: TGCAGCGTTGAACCGTTGTCTAGCGGGACAGATACGCAGTATTTT. This encodes CSVEPLSSGTDTQYF.

The chain joins TRBV29-1 to TRBJ2-7, with unresolved D. Germline lookup yields CDR1 SQVTM and CDR2 ANQGSEA. This CDR3 comprises 12 residues. Deletions cut 5 bases from V and 3 bases from J, with 11 bases between. CDR3 nucleotide sequence: TGCAGCGTTCTCCAGCAGAACTACGAGCAGTACTTC. Protein product: CSVLQQNYEQYF.

The chain links TRBV7-6 to TRBJ2-1; D is possibly TRBD2 (6 bases). The CDR3 consists of 15 residues. Germline lookup yields CDR1 SGHVS and CDR2 FNYEAQ. Trimming cost V 3 bases and J 12 bases, with 21 bases left between them. The CDR3 region has the DNA TGTGCCAGCAGCTTTCCGGGACTCCATGGTCCCAGGCAGTTCTTC. As protein: CASSFPGLHGPRQFF.

This clonotype was detected many times. This chain joins TRBV20-1 and TRBJ2-7; D is possibly TRBD1 (6 bases). V was shortened by 5 bases and J by 4 bases, with 12 bases between the two germline ends. Germline V gene lookup returns CDR1 DFQATT and CDR2 SNEGSKA (reference sequence). The CDR3 contains 12 residues. CDR3 sequence (DNA): TGCAGTGCTCGGGACACCTCATACGAGCAGTACTTC. Translating gives CSARDTSYEQYF.

This clonotype was detected ten times or more. The chain joins TRBV4-3 to TRBJ2-5; 10 bases are a match to TRBD2. Germline values: CDR1 LGHNA, CDR2 YSLEER. Trimming took 0 bases from V and 5 from J; bases not matched to a gene: 6. This CDR3 is built from 16 residues. The CDR3 sequence is CASSQDRSSGSETQYF. The CDR3 DNA reads as TGCGCCAGCAGCCAAGATCGTTCTAGCGGGAGTGAGACCCAGTACTTC.

This clonotype was seen ten or more times. This chain links TRBV29-1 with TRBJ2-2; 7 bases align to TRBD2. Looked up from germline, CDR1 is SQVTM and CDR2 is ANQGSEA. The ends lost 3 bases at V and 7 bases at J; junction bases unmatched: 8. The CDR3 totals 14 residues. The CDR3 sequence is CSVDTSEGNGELFF. CDR3 bases: TGCAGCGTTGATACTAGCGAGGGTAACGGGGAGCTGTTTTTT.

Ten or more counts support this clonotype. The chain joins TRBV11-2 to TRBJ2-7; 7 bases align to TRBD2. Looked up from germline, CDR1 is SGHAT and CDR2 is FQNNGV. Trimming removed 0 bases from V and 5 bases from J; junction bases left unmatched: 1. The CDR3 extends over 13 amino acids. CDR3 in amino acids: CASSLDAGDEQYF. The DNA for the CDR3 is TGTGCCAGCAGCTTAGATGCGGGAGACGAGCAGTACTTC.

This chain connects TRBV2 to TRBJ2-1, with 9 bases aligning to TRBD2. The CDR3 has 15 amino acids. The J segment lost 7 bases and the V segment lost 10 bases, leaving 14 bases of the junction unmatched. In germline, CDR1 is SNHLY, CDR2 FYNNEI. The CDR3 nucleotides are TGTGCCACCGACTTAGCGGGAGACGTCCAAAATGAGCAGTTCTTC. It is translated as CATDLAGDVQNEQFF.

This clonotype was seen at least ten times. The rearrangement joins TRBV30 to TRBJ1-3; D might be TRBD1 (5 bases). Germline V gene sequence: CDR1 GTSNPN, CDR2 SVGIG (reference sequence). Trimming cost V 3 bases and J 4 bases, with 10 bases left between them. This CDR3 contains 13 residues. The CDR3 reads CAWSGGLGNTIYF. The CDR3 nucleotides are TGTGCCTGGAGCGGGGGTTTAGGAAACACCATATATTTT.

This clonotype has at least ten counts. The chain has TRBV24-1 and TRBJ1-5; D is ambiguous. V gave up 2 bases and J gave up 6 bases, with 4 bases separating them. Germline V gene sequence: CDR1 KGHDR, CDR2 SFDVKD. The CDR3 loop spans 12 amino acids. CDR3 nucleotides: TGTGCCACCAGTGATTCCTCTCAGCCCCAGCATTTT. It encodes CATSDSSQPQHF.

This clonotype has at least ten counts. The rearrangement uses TRBV12-3 or TRBV12-4 and TRBJ2-3; possible D gene TRBD2, 6 bases. The V and J ends lost 6 bases and 6 bases respectively, with 13 bases between them. This CDR3 is 13 amino acids long. CDR3 in DNA: TGTGCCAGCAGCCTACTAGCATCGGATACGCAGTATTTT. Translation: CASSLLASDTQYF.

This clonotype was counted ten times or more. Here the CDR3 reads CASSYSGSKETQYF. CDR3 bases: TGTGCCAGCAGTTACTCGGGTAGCAAAGAGACCCAGTACTTC. This rearrangement joins TRBV6-5 to TRBJ2-5; no definite D call. Trimming removed 0 bases at V and 3 bases at J, with 8 bases between. The CDR3 is made up of 14 amino acids. The germline CDR1 and CDR2 sequences are MNHEY and SVGAGI.

This clonotype was seen more than once but under ten times. The rearrangement uses TRBV20-1 and TRBJ1-6, with D perhaps matching TRBD1 (6 bases). Germline V gene sequence: CDR1 DFQATT, CDR2 SNEGSKA (reference sequence). The CDR3 runs to 11 residues. Trimming removed 6 bases at V and 11 bases at J, with 11 bases between. CDR3 bases: TGCAGTGCGGAACAGGGAGCACCCCTCCACTTT. This translates into CSAEQGAPLHF.

The CDR3 region has the DNA TGTGCCAGCAAGCCCATCGGGGGGACAGGGCTAAGCGAGCAGTACTTC. It encodes CASKPIGGTGLSEQYF. The chain links TRBV28 to TRBJ2-7, with TRBD1 identical over 9 bases. This CDR3 is built from 16 residues. Germline CDR1 reads MDHEN; CDR2 reads SYDVKM. V shed 7 bases and J 6 bases; nucleotides not matched to a gene: 16.

The J gene is TRBJ2-7, the V gene TRBV19, with 14 bases identical to TRBD2. CDR1 and CDR2 (germline): LNHDA, SQIVND (reference sequence). The CDR3 is 15 amino acids. The V segment lost 3 bases and the J segment 6 bases; nucleotides outside the gene matches: 4. CDR3: CASSIGTSGSIEQYF. In nucleotides, the CDR3 is TGTGCCAGTAGTATCGGGACTAGCGGGAGTATCGAGCAGTACTTC.

There are many counts of this clonotype. The chain couples TRBV20-1 to TRBJ2-3; the match to TRBD2 covers 7 bases. Germline V gives CDR1 DFQATT, CDR2 SNEGSKA (reference sequence). CDR3 length: 14 amino acids. Germline trimming cut 6 bases from V and 1 base from J; bases unmatched to any gene: 7. The CDR3 is CSALWGRGTDTQYF. The CDR3 DNA reads TGCAGTGCCCTATGGGGGAGGGGCACAGATACGCAGTATTTT.

This clonotype was picked up a small number of times. V and J are TRBV29-1 and TRBJ1-2; TRBD1 matches 9 bases. The germline CDR1 and CDR2 sequences are SQVTM and ANQGSEA. The CDR3 is made up of 14 amino acids. V lost 3 bases to trimming and J lost 6 bases; unmatched junction nucleotides: 8. The CDR3 loop reads CSVDATGGFDGYTF. The CDR3 coding sequence is TGCAGCGTTGATGCGACAGGGGGGTTCGATGGCTACACCTTC.

This clonotype was counted at least ten times. This chain joins TRBV7-9 and TRBJ2-7; 7 bases fit TRBD2. The CDR3 has 12 residues. Losses at the gene ends were 5 bases for V and 6 bases for J; bases not matched to a gene: 4. Germline assignment: CDR1 SEHNR and CDR2 FQNEAQ (reference sequence). CDR3 nucleotides: TGTGCCAGCAGCCCGACTAGCCCCGAGCAGTACTTC. Its translation: CASSPTSPEQYF.